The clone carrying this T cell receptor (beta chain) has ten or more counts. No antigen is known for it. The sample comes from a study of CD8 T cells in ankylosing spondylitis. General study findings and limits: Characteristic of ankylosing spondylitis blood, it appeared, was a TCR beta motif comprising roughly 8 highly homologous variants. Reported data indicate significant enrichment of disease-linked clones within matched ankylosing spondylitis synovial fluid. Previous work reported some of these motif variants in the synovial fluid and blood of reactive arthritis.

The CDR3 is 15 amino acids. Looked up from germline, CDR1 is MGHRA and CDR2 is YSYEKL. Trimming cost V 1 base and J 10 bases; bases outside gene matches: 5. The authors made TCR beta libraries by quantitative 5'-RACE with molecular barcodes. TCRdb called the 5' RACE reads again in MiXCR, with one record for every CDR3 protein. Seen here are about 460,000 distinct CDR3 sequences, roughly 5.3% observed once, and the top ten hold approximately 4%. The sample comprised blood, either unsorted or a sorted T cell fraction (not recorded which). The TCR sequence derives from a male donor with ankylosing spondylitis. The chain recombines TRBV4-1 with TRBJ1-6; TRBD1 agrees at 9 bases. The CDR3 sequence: CASSQVTGGNSPLHF. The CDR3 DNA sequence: TGCGCCAGCAGCCAAGTAACAGGGGGCAACTCACCCCTCCACTTT.